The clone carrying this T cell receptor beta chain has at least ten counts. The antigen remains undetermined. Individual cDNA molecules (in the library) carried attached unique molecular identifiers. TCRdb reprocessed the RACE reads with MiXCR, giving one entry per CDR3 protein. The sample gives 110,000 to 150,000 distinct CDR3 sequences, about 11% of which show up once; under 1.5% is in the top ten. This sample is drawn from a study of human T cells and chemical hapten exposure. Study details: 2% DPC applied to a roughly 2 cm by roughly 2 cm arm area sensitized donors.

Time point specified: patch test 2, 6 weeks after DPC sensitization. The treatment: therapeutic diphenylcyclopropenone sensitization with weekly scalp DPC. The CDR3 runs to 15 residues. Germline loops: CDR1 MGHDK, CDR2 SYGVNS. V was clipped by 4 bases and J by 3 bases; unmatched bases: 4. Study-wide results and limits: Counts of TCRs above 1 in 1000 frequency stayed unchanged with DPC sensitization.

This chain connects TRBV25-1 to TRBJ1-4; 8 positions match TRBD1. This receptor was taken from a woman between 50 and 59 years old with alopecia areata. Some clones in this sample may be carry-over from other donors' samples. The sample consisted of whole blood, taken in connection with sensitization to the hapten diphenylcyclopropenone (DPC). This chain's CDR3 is CASSAWTGSNEKLFF. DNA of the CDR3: TGTGCCAGCAGTGCTTGGACAGGGTCTAATGAAAAACTGTTTTTT.